Presented here are 21 T cell receptor beta chains from one specimen sequenced in a study of blood T cell repertoires in COVID-19. Profiling relied on immunoSEQ multiplex PCR, and the TCRdb table lists in-frame clones only, not all of them. The sample lists about 160,000 clones; 70% to 85% were seen once. The sequenced material came from peripheral blood. These receptors all come from an older man with COVID-19, enrolled during active disease.

CDR3 in amino acids: CASTEGGLSPLHF. As DNA, the CDR3 is TGTGCCAGTACAGAGGGGGGGCTTTCACCCCTCCACTTT. This chain joins TRBV18 and TRBJ1-6, with D perhaps matching TRBD1 (6 bases). The CDR3 spans 13 residues. Looked up from germline, CDR1 is KGHSH and CDR2 is LQKENI. The V end was cut by 9 bases, the J end by 9 bases, with 15 bases between.

This clone occurred once. V and J are TRBV6-2 or TRBV6-3 and TRBJ1-2; D uncertain. The germline gives CDR1 MNHEY, CDR2 SVGEGT. The CDR3 has 12 residues. V dropped 2 bases and J dropped 4 bases, with 5 bases sitting between them. The CDR3 sequence is CASSYGSYGYTF. For the CDR3, the DNA is TGTGCCAGCAGTTACGGTAGCTATGGCTACACCTTC.

The chain couples TRBV28 to TRBJ2-7; D perhaps matches TRBD1 (6 bases). This CDR3 has 14 amino acids. Germline V gene lookup returns CDR1 MDHEN and CDR2 SYDVKM. V lost 5 bases to trimming and J lost 4 bases, with 15 bases between them. CDR3 DNA sequence: TGTGCCAGCAGTCGGACAGCCCTTCCATACGAGCAGTACTTC. Its translation: CASSRTALPYEQYF.

The chain has TRBV7-9 and TRBJ1-2; tentative D call: TRBD1 (5 bases). Germline CDR1 is SEHNR and CDR2 is FQNEAQ (reference sequence). The CDR3 is 16 residues long. Trimming removed 1 base at V and 2 bases at J, with 14 bases between. CDR3 protein: CASSLVGAEMNYGYTF. DNA of the CDR3: TGTGCCAGCAGCTTAGTTGGGGCAGAAATGAACTATGGCTACACCTTC.

Only a few counts were recorded for this clone. The rearrangement joins TRBV3-1 (or the pseudogene TRBV3-2) to TRBJ1-3; 8 nucleotides align to TRBD1. Germline V gene lookup returns CDR1 LGHDT and CDR2 YNNKEL (reference sequence). V was clipped by 6 bases and J by 4 bases; unmatched bases: 2. This CDR3 contains 13 residues. The CDR3 nucleotides are TGTGCCAGCAGGACAGGGGCGGGAAACACCATATATTTT. This sequence encodes CASRTGAGNTIYF.

The V and J genes are TRBV5-4 and TRBJ2-7; 8 bases line up with TRBD2. CDR1 and CDR2 (germline): SGHNT, YYREEE (reference sequence). This CDR3 has 15 amino acids. The ends lost 0 bases at V and 6 bases at J; junction bases unmatched: 8. The CDR3 DNA reads as TGTGCCAGCAGCTTGGCCTACGCGGGGGGCTCCGAGCAGTACTTC. This codes for CASSLAYAGGSEQYF.

The chain is built from TRBV29-1 and TRBJ2-3; 8 nucleotides line up with TRBD2. The CDR3 covers 14 residues. Trimming removed 6 bases from V and 4 bases from J; junction bases left unmatched: 9. Germline V gives CDR1 SQVTM, CDR2 ANQGSEA. CDR3 coding DNA: TGCAGCGTCGATCTACTAGCGGAATCAGATACGCAGTATTTT. Residues: CSVDLLAESDTQYF.

The chain couples TRBV13 to TRBJ2-6; D is unresolved. Trimming pared 5 bases from V and 0 bases from J, leaving 8 bases between. CDR3 size: 15 residues. CDR1 is PRHDT, CDR2 FYEKMQ, per germline (reference sequence). CDR3 sequence reads: CASSRRSSGANVLTF. For the CDR3, the DNA is TGTGCCAGCAGCCGCCGGAGCTCTGGGGCCAACGTCCTGACTTTC.

The rearrangement links TRBV11-2 to TRBJ1-4, with D unclear. V lost 1 base to trimming and J lost 8 bases, with 11 bases between them. CDR3 length: 14 residues. The germline gives CDR1 SGHAT, CDR2 FQNNGV. Written as DNA, the CDR3 is TGTGCCAGCAGCTTAGTCGGACTGCCGGAAAAACTGTTTTTT. It is translated as CASSLVGLPEKLFF.

For this clone: The sample carries other DNA sequences with the same CDR3. The chain is built from TRBV20-1 and TRBJ2-7; D is unresolved. Germline lookup yields CDR1 DFQATT and CDR2 SNEGSKA (reference sequence). The germline V and J ends were trimmed by 0 bases and 4 bases, with 4 bases remaining between them. This CDR3 has 11 amino acids. Here the CDR3 reads CSARDSYEQYF. DNA for the CDR3: TGCAGTGCTAGAGATTCGTACGAGCAGTACTTC.

The table lists this clone with a few counts. The chain employs TRBV5-1 and TRBJ1-2; D ambiguous. V lost 0 bases, J lost 5 bases, and 17 bases lay in between. Germline values: CDR1 SGHRS, CDR2 YFSETQ. The CDR3 length is 16 residues. In nucleotides, the CDR3 is TGCGCCAGCAGCTTGGTGCCCCCTTATCTGACTTATGGCTACACCTTC. It encodes CASSLVPPYLTYGYTF.

The CDR3 DNA sequence: TGCAGCGTTGGGGGGACAGTCGATGGCTACACCTTC. It translates to CSVGGTVDGYTF. The chain combines TRBV29-1 with TRBJ1-2; TRBD1 matches 7 bases. Per germline, CDR1 SQVTM and CDR2 ANQGSEA. The CDR3 extends over 12 amino acids. The V gene end was trimmed by 4 bases and the J gene end by 6 bases; junction bases not matched to a gene: 5.

J is TRBJ1-4 and V is TRBV27; weak D call: TRBD1 (6 bases). Trimming removed 5 bases from V and 6 bases from J, with 10 bases in between. Germline CDR1 and CDR2: MNHEY and SMNVEV (reference sequence). The length of the CDR3 is 13 residues. The chain's CDR3 is CASSGYRDEKLFF. DNA of the CDR3: TGTGCCAGCAGTGGCTACAGGGATGAAAAACTGTTTTTT.

J is TRBJ1-3 and V is TRBV12-3 or TRBV12-4, with a weak D call TRBD1 (6 bases). The CDR3 extends over 12 amino acids. Trimming removed 6 bases from V and 4 bases from J, with 7 bases in between. Written as DNA, the CDR3 is TGTGCCAGCAGGACAGGCGGAAACACCATATATTTT. Residues: CASRTGGNTIYF.

This sequence joins TRBV24-1 and TRBJ2-5; 8 positions match TRBD2. The germline gives CDR1 KGHDR, CDR2 SFDVKD. The CDR3 loop spans 16 amino acids. Trimming removed 4 bases from V and 1 base from J; junction bases left unmatched: 7. Here the CDR3 reads CATSDPAAGGQETQYF. The CDR3 nucleotides are TGTGCCACCAGTGACCCTGCGGCGGGGGGCCAAGAGACCCAGTACTTC.

This chain joins TRBV5-1 and TRBJ2-7; the match to TRBD1 covers 10 bases. This CDR3 is 16 amino acids long. V trimming: 0 bases; J trimming: 3 bases; junction bases outside the gene matches: 6. In germline, CDR1 is SGHRS, CDR2 YFSETQ. CDR3 nucleotides: TGCGCCAGCAGCTTGGGAACGGGGACAGGGGTCTACGAGCAGTACTTC. As protein: CASSLGTGTGVYEQYF.

This chain connects TRBV3-1 (or the pseudogene TRBV3-2) to TRBJ2-2; 14 bases agree with TRBD2. Germline V CDR1 and CDR2: LGHDT, YNNKEL (reference sequence). V lost 3 bases to trimming and J lost 8 bases; unmatched junction nucleotides: 5. The length of the CDR3 is 16 residues. The CDR3 region is CASSQGTSGGQGELFF. CDR3 nucleotides: TGTGCCAGCAGCCAGGGGACTAGCGGGGGACAGGGGGAGCTGTTTTTT.

Only one count was recorded for this clone. The gene calls are TRBV3-1 (or the pseudogene TRBV3-2) and TRBJ1-4; D not resolved. The V end lost 1 base, the J end lost 7 bases, and 7 bases lay between the germline ends. This CDR3 spans 13 amino acids. CDR1 and CDR2 (germline): LGHDT, YNNKEL (reference sequence). As DNA, the CDR3 is TGTGCCAGCAGCCAAGTGCGGGGTGAAAAACTGTTTTTT. The encoded protein is CASSQVRGEKLFF.

The chain recombines TRBV28 with TRBJ2-7, with 11 bases aligning to TRBD2. V lost 8 bases, J lost 2 bases, and 17 bases stayed unmatched. Looked up from germline, CDR1 is MDHEN and CDR2 is SYDVKM. The CDR3 runs 18 residues. The CDR3 reads CASRSTGVTSGDTYEQYF. The CDR3 nucleotides read TGTGCCAGCCGTTCGACTGGGGTGACTAGCGGGGACACCTACGAGCAGTACTTC.

The count of this clone is one. This chain joins TRBV12-3 or TRBV12-4 and TRBJ1-2, with D unclear. There are 13 residues in the CDR3. With 6 bases removed from V and 1 base from J, the gap between germline ends came to 9 bases. The CDR3 spells CASSPGLNYGYTF. Here the CDR3 DNA reads TGTGCCAGCAGCCCCGGTCTTAACTATGGCTACACCTTC.

CDR3 nucleotides: TGTGCCAGTAGTATAACGCGGGGTTACACCGGGGAGCTGTTTTTT. Translation gives CASSITRGYTGELFF. The chain carries TRBV19 and TRBJ2-2; TRBD2 might be the D (6 bases). Germline V CDR1 and CDR2: LNHDA, SQIVND (reference sequence). V gave up 2 bases and J gave up 3 bases, with 10 bases separating them. This CDR3 comprises 15 residues.